The present T cell receptor beta chain was sequenced within a study of blood T cell repertoires in COVID-19. Study details: Sites in the United States, Italy and Spain provided acute and convalescent COVID-19 samples. PBMCs, B-cell-depleted T cells, or T cells provided the cDNA or gDNA that made up the material.

In the study's own analysis: Amplified reference gene primers provided the basis for estimating nucleated cell counts. Profiled with immunoSEQ multiplex PCR; TCRdb holds only in-frame clones, not every one. V, J and clone size were drawn from that table, and D and trimming were deduced from the DNA. Among about 150,000 clones listed, more than 75% were seen once. CDR3 size: 15 residues. Trimming at V came to 2 bases and at J to 1 base, leaving 1 base not matched to a gene. Germline CDR1 is ENHRY and CDR2 is SYGVKD. During active infection, Seattle patients enrolled and were then monitored through disease.

The rearrangement links TRBV10-3 to TRBJ2-2, with TRBD1 identical over 7 bases. The receptor's source is a woman aged 70-85 years with COVID-19, enrolled during active disease. Sequenced material: peripheral blood. The CDR3 DNA reads as TGTGCCATCAGTGAGCGACAGGGGAACACCGGGGAGCTGTTTTTT. Encoded protein: CAISERQGNTGELFF.